The 24 T cell receptor beta chains presented below share a single source sample, sequenced in a study of control samples from healthy donors and cancer patients. Here immunoSEQ multiplex PCR was the method, and the copy in TCRdb shows in-frame clones only, minus some. In the table there are tens of thousands of clones, around nine tenths of which are singletons. The material sequenced was PBMCs. The origin of the receptors is a man between 60 and 75 years old with colorectal cancer.

This clone was seen only a few times. The chain combines TRBV25-1 with TRBJ2-1; TRBD1 or TRBD2 may be the D gene (6 bases each). Trimming left V 2 bases short and J 8 bases short, with 7 bases between. Germline values: CDR1 MGHDK, CDR2 SYGVNS. This CDR3 is built from 12 residues. CDR3 in DNA: TGTGCCAGCAGTGAAGGGGGGCATGAGCAGTTCTTC. Translating gives CASSEGGHEQFF.

The V call is TRBV7-9, the J call TRBJ1-1, with D unresolved. In germline, CDR1 is SEHNR, CDR2 FQNEAQ (reference sequence). The CDR3 consists of 15 residues. Trimming cost V 2 bases and J 4 bases, with 14 bases left between them. CDR3 sequence (DNA): TGTGCCAGCAGCTTAAGTGAGGCCAGCGGCACTGAAGCTTTCTTT. Protein: CASSLSEASGTEAFF.

V is TRBV30 and J is TRBJ2-5, with D tentatively TRBD2 (5 bases). The CDR3 length is 12 residues. Trimming shortened V by 4 bases and J by 1 base, and 7 bases separated the two germline ends. Per the germline V gene, CDR1 is GTSNPN and CDR2 is SVGIG (reference sequence). CDR3 nucleotide sequence: TGTGCCTGGACGAGGGTCCAAGAGACCCAGTACTTC. Its protein is CAWTRVQETQYF.

The chain links TRBV28 to TRBJ1-2; 7 positions match TRBD1. This CDR3 spans 14 amino acids. V gave up 7 bases and J gave up 4 bases; unmatched junction bases: 9. CDR1 and CDR2 (germline): MDHEN, SYDVKM. CDR3 in amino acids: CASTQGVLIYGYTF. The CDR3 nucleotides are TGTGCCAGCACCCAGGGGGTCTTAATCTATGGCTACACCTTC.

Only a few counts were recorded for this clone. This CDR3 reads CASSLGRPAARGELFF. CDR3 coding DNA: TGTGCCAGCAGCTTAGGGAGGCCAGCGGCTCGGGGGGAGCTGTTTTTT. The J gene is TRBJ2-2, the V gene TRBV7-2, with D possibly TRBD2 on 5 matching bases. The CDR3 contains 16 residues. Germline V gene data show CDR1 as SGHTA and CDR2 as FQGNSA. V lost 1 base to trimming and J lost 8 bases, with 17 bases between them.

V is TRBV6-6 and J is TRBJ1-1; a weak D match, TRBD1 (5 bases). The germline V gene encodes CDR1 MNHNY and CDR2 SVGAGI (reference sequence). This CDR3 comprises 14 residues. V was trimmed by 5 bases and J by 1 base, leaving 11 bases between them. The CDR3 protein is CASSVLDRNTEAFF. For the CDR3, the DNA is TGTGCCAGCAGTGTGCTCGACAGGAACACTGAAGCTTTCTTT.

CDR3 coding DNA: TGTGCCAGCAGCTTACGGGGTCCCTCTGGAAACACCATATATTTT. It encodes CASSLRGPSGNTIYF. The J gene is TRBJ1-3, the V gene TRBV7-8; D unresolved. V dropped 2 bases and J dropped 0 bases, with 8 bases sitting between them. Germline CDR1 is SGHVS and CDR2 is FQNEAQ. This CDR3 contains 15 residues.

V gene TRBV6-5 combines with J gene TRBJ1-4, with TRBD1 matching over 10 bases. The trim removed 0 bases at V and 7 bases at J, leaving 2 bases unmatched. Per germline, CDR1 MNHEY and CDR2 SVGAGI. The CDR3 covers 15 residues. CDR3: CASSYSTGGFEKLFF. CDR3 sequence (DNA): TGTGCCAGCAGTTACTCGACAGGGGGCTTTGAAAAACTGTTTTTT.

The J gene is TRBJ2-1, the V gene TRBV21-1. TRBV21-1 is described as a pseudogene. The CDR3 runs 17 residues. Here the CDR3 reads CASSKEVWGWVYNEQFF. The CDR3 DNA sequence: TGTGCCAGCAGCAAAGAGGTGTGGGGATGGGTCTACAATGAGCAGTTCTTC.

V and J are TRBV7-9 and TRBJ1-6; 7 bases are shared with TRBD1. With 5 bases clipped from V and 7 bases from J, the junction kept 8 bases outside the gene matches. CDR3 size: 15 residues. In germline, CDR1 is SEHNR, CDR2 FQNEAQ (reference sequence). In nucleotides, the CDR3 is TGTGCCAGCAGCCGGGGGGAGGGGGCAAATTCACCCCTCCACTTT. It codes for CASSRGEGANSPLHF. The variable domain in full, with the rest retrieved from reference TRBV7-9 and TRBJ1-6, is DTGVSQNPRHKITKRGQNVTFRCDPISEHNRLYWYRQTLGQGPEFLTYFQNEAQLEKSRLLSDRFSAERPKGSFSTLEIQRTEQGDSAMYLCASSRGEGANSPLHFGNGTRLTVT.

The chain uses TRBV29-1 and TRBJ2-7; the match to TRBD2 covers 9 bases. CDR1 is SQVTM and CDR2 is ANQGSEA in the germline V gene. The CDR3 is 15 residues long. The V segment lost 7 bases and the J segment 2 bases; nucleotides outside the gene matches: 12. In nucleotides, the CDR3 is TGCAGCGCCGGAGGGGCGGGAGGGGGCCCCTACGAGCAGTACTTC. Its translation is CSAGGAGGGPYEQYF.

This chain connects TRBV12-3 or TRBV12-4 to TRBJ1-1, with D possibly matching TRBD1 (5 bases). CDR3 size: 13 residues. V was trimmed by 7 bases and J by 6 bases, leaving 15 bases between them. The CDR3 reads CASNGGGRAEAFF. The CDR3 DNA sequence: TGTGCCAGCAATGGGGGGGGTAGGGCTGAAGCTTTCTTT.

This chain uses TRBV5-6 with TRBJ2-7, with 9 bases lining up with TRBD1. V trimming: 4 bases; J trimming: 13 bases; junction bases outside the gene matches: 6. Per the germline V gene, CDR1 is SGHDT and CDR2 is YYEEEE. There are 11 residues in the CDR3. The CDR3 DNA sequence: TGTGCCAGCAGCCCCGGGACAGGGCTATACTTC. The encoded protein is CASSPGTGLYF.

The V call is TRBV27, the J call TRBJ1-4; 11 bases line up with TRBD1. Trimming took 5 bases from V and 8 from J; bases not matched to a gene: 10. The CDR3 spans 16 residues. The germline gives CDR1 MNHEY, CDR2 SMNVEV (reference sequence). In DNA, the CDR3 is TGTGCCAGCAGTACTTATGGACAGGGGGCTCGGGAAAAACTGTTTTTT. It encodes CASSTYGQGAREKLFF.

The gene calls are TRBV7-3 and TRBJ2-3; weak D call: TRBD2 (6 bases). The V and J ends lost 4 bases and 5 bases respectively, with 13 bases between them. The CDR3 contains 14 residues. CDR1 and CDR2 (germline): SGHTA, FQGTGA. CDR3 sequence (DNA): TGTGCCAGCAGCTCCCCGGGACTGGTAGATACGCAGTATTTT. Translating gives CASSSPGLVDTQYF.

This rearrangement joins TRBV7-2 to TRBJ1-1, with D unclear. The CDR3 has 15 amino acids. Trimming took 1 base from V and 4 from J, leaving 13 bases between them. Germline CDR1 reads SGHTA; CDR2 reads FQGNSA. CDR3 in amino acids: CASSLGLGGPTEAFF. In DNA form, the CDR3 reads TGTGCCAGCAGCTTAGGCCTGGGCGGACCCACTGAAGCTTTCTTT. The full variable domain, completed using reference TRBV7-2 and TRBJ1-1, is GAGVSQSPSNKVTEKGKDVELRCDPISGHTALYWYRQSLGQGLEFLIYFQGNSAPDKSGLPSDRFSAERTGGSVSTLTIQRTQQEDSAVYLCASSLGLGGPTEAFFGQGTRLTVV.

The chain is built from TRBV7-9 and TRBJ1-6; a weak D match, TRBD1 (5 bases). V shed 5 bases and J shed 7 bases, with 12 bases lying between them. The CDR3 covers 14 residues. Germline V CDR1 and CDR2: SEHNR, FQNEAQ (reference sequence). CDR3 protein: CASSAGDGNSPLHF. CDR3 coding DNA: TGTGCCAGCAGCGCCGGGGACGGGAATTCACCCCTCCACTTT.

The J gene is TRBJ2-2, the V gene TRBV9, with TRBD1 matching 7 bases. CDR3 length equals 15 residues. In germline, CDR1 is SGDLS, CDR2 YYNGEE. V lost 4 bases to trimming and J lost 1 base; unmatched junction nucleotides: 4. The CDR3 DNA is TGTGCCAGCAGCCCCCACAGGGGGAACACCGGGGAGCTGTTTTTT. It codes for CASSPHRGNTGELFF. Looking up the rest from reference TRBV9 and TRBJ2-2 gives the full variable domain: DSGVTQTPKHLITATGQRVTLRCSPRSGDLSVYWYQQSLDQGLQFLIQYYNGEERAKGNILERFSAQQFPDLHSELNLSSLELGDSALYFCASSPHRGNTGELFFGEGSRLTVL.

This clone was counted only a few times. This sequence joins TRBV9 and TRBJ2-1, with 10 bases identical to TRBD1. The V and J ends lost 4 bases and 7 bases, in that order; junction bases with no gene match: 8. This CDR3 has 15 residues. Germline V gene sequence: CDR1 SGDLS, CDR2 YYNGEE. The CDR3 region is CASSSRTGGSNEQFF. For the CDR3, the DNA is TGTGCCAGCAGCTCCCGGACAGGGGGGAGTAATGAGCAGTTCTTC.

In its sample, this clone was seen a few times. The chain is built from TRBV12-3 or TRBV12-4 and TRBJ1-4; tentatively, D is TRBD1 (5 bases). The CDR3 totals 12 residues. Trimming left V 6 bases short and J 11 bases short, with 13 bases between. In DNA form, the CDR3 reads TGTGCCAGCAGCCAAACCCGGGGGAAACTGTTTTTT. It yields the protein CASSQTRGKLFF.

The chain couples TRBV9 to TRBJ1-5; D is perhaps TRBD1 (6 bases). Per germline, CDR1 SGDLS and CDR2 YYNGEE. V shed 0 bases and J shed 4 bases, with 11 bases lying between them. This CDR3 spans 15 amino acids. The CDR3 nucleotides read TGTGCCAGCAGCGTAGCGGGACACCAGAATCAGCCCCAGCATTTT. As protein: CASSVAGHQNQPQHF.

As concerns this clone: Other DNA sequences in this sample translate to the same CDR3. This chain joins TRBV18 and TRBJ1-3; a weak D match, TRBD1 (5 bases). Germline CDR1 and CDR2: KGHSH and LQKENI. This CDR3 contains 14 residues. V lost 3 bases and J lost 2, with 8 bases in between. The CDR3 coding sequence is TGTGCCAGCTCACCGCAGGGTGCTGGAAACACCATATATTTT. Its translation: CASSPQGAGNTIYF.

The V and J genes are TRBV18 and TRBJ2-2, with a weak D call TRBD1 (6 bases). Germline assignment: CDR1 KGHSH and CDR2 LQKENI. The length of the CDR3 is 15 residues. Deletions cut 3 bases from V and 7 bases from J, with 15 bases between. CDR3 protein: CASSPTAGGVGELFF. The CDR3 region has the DNA TGTGCCAGCTCACCCACGGCTGGGGGCGTCGGGGAGCTGTTTTTT.

V is TRBV7-6 and J is TRBJ1-3; TRBD1 might be the D (5 bases). This CDR3 region has 15 residues. CDR1 is SGHVS and CDR2 is FNYEAQ in the germline V gene. Trimming shortened V by 1 base and J by 2 bases, and 9 bases separated the two germline ends. In DNA form, the CDR3 reads TGTGCCAGCAGCTTAGGAGCAGGGACTGGAAACACCATATATTTT. Translating it yields CASSLGAGTGNTIYF.